A selection of T cell receptor beta chains follows, all from one sample in a study of blood T cell repertoires in COVID-19. Produced via immunoSEQ multiplex PCR; TCRdb's table is partial and in-frame only. Among over 300,000 clones listed, around 90% were seen once. Source material: peripheral blood. Receptor source: a man between 18 and 35 years old with active or convalescent COVID-19. Both conserved end residues are part of each CDR3. A D gene is named only where the DNA matches it firmly. Size tells how often a clone was seen (once, few, many) or the class of an expanded clone, and some rows leave it out.

V: TRBV28
J: TRBJ1-2
size: -
length: 14
D: -
CDR3: CASVRAGANYGYTF
DNA: TGTGCCAGCGTAAGGGCAGGGGCAAACTATGGCTACACCTTC

V: TRBV7-6
J: TRBJ2-3
size: few
length: 15
D: -
CDR3: CASSLAGGSTDTQYF
DNA: TGTGCCAGCAGCTTAGCGGGGGGTAGCACAGATACGCAGTATTTT

V: TRBV7-3
J: TRBJ2-3
size: -
length: 18
D: TRBD2
CDR3: CASSPAGLAHSSTDTQYF
DNA: TGTGCCAGCAGCCCCGCGGGACTAGCCCATTCTAGCACAGATACGCAGTATTTT

V: TRBV28
J: TRBJ2-6
size: -
length: 18
D: -
CDR3: CASSSLSFGTFGANVLTF
DNA: TGTGCCAGCAGTAGTTTATCCTTCGGTACTTTTGGGGCCAACGTCCTGACTTTC

V: TRBV5-1
J: TRBJ2-5
size: -
length: 14
D: TRBD1
CDR3: CASSLRDRGETQYF
DNA: TGCGCCAGCAGCCTCCGGGACAGGGGGGAGACCCAGTACTTC

V: TRBV28
J: TRBJ2-3
size: -
length: 14
D: TRBD2
CDR3: CASSFRLAGDTQYF
DNA: TGTGCCAGCAGTTTTAGACTAGCGGGAGATACGCAGTATTTT

V: TRBV28
J: TRBJ2-7
size: -
length: 11
D: -
CDR3: CASSPTYEQYF
DNA: TGTGCCAGCAGCCCCACCTACGAGCAGTACTTC

V: TRBV7-2
J: TRBJ2-3
size: -
length: 15
D: TRBD2
CDR3: CASSTLAGAIDTQYF
DNA: TGTGCCAGCAGCACACTAGCGGGGGCCATAGATACGCAGTATTTT

V: TRBV5-6
J: TRBJ2-7
size: -
length: 16
D: -
CDR3: CASSLGQRVLTREQYF
DNA: TGTGCCAGCAGCTTGGGGCAGAGGGTCTTAACTCGCGAGCAGTACTTC

V: TRBV7-2
J: TRBJ1-2
size: -
length: 16
D: -
CDR3: CASSPRTDRFDYGYTF
DNA: TGTGCCAGCAGCCCCAGAACTGACAGGTTTGACTATGGCTACACCTTC

V: TRBV29-1
J: TRBJ2-7
size: once
length: 15
D: TRBD2
CDR3: CSVEGPAGATYEQYF
DNA: TGCAGCGTTGAAGGTCCAGCGGGGGCGACCTACGAGCAGTACTTC

V: TRBV27
J: TRBJ1-5
size: -
length: 14
D: -
CDR3: CASSSSGTNQPQHF
DNA: TGTGCCAGCAGTTCGTCAGGGACTAATCAGCCCCAGCATTTT

V: TRBV6-2/TRBV6-3
J: TRBJ1-2
size: -
length: 16
D: TRBD1
CDR3: CASSYSGQASIYGYTF
DNA: TGTGCCAGCAGTTACTCGGGACAGGCGTCGATCTATGGCTACACCTTC

V: TRBV5-1
J: TRBJ2-7
size: -
length: 15
D: -
CDR3: CASSPGGTENYEQYF
DNA: TGCGCCAGCAGCCCGGGCGGGACAGAGAACTACGAGCAGTACTTC

V: TRBV24-1
J: TRBJ2-3
size: -
length: 16
D: -
CDR3: CATSDPRVSSTDTQYF
DNA: TGTGCCACCAGTGATCCCAGGGTATCTAGCACAGATACGCAGTATTTT

V: TRBV7-8
J: TRBJ1-2
size: -
length: 14
D: -
CDR3: CASSLGQQSYGYTF
DNA: TGTGCCAGCAGCTTAGGACAGCAGTCCTATGGCTACACCTTC

V: TRBV4-3
J: TRBJ1-5
size: -
length: 15
D: -
CDR3: CASSPGGGANQPQHF
DNA: TGCGCCAGCAGCCCAGGAGGAGGGGCAAATCAGCCCCAGCATTTT

V: TRBV27
J: TRBJ2-5
size: once
length: 14
D: -
CDR3: CASSIGLAVETQYF
DNA: TGTGCCAGCAGTATCGGGTTAGCGGTGGAGACCCAGTACTTC

V: TRBV28
J: TRBJ1-2
size: -
length: 14
D: TRBD1
CDR3: CASSLPGGHYGYTF
DNA: TGTGCCAGCAGTTTACCAGGGGGCCACTATGGCTACACCTTC

V: TRBV29-1
J: TRBJ1-2
size: -
length: 11
D: TRBD1
CDR3: CSVGDSRGYTF
DNA: TGCAGCGTTGGGGACAGTAGGGGCTACACCTTC

V: TRBV6-6
J: TRBJ2-1
size: -
length: 12
D: -
CDR3: CASSTRVNEQFF
DNA: TGTGCCAGCAGTACACGGGTAAATGAGCAGTTCTTC

V: TRBV28
J: TRBJ1-2
size: -
length: 13
D: -
CDR3: CASRSTVNYGYTF
DNA: TGTGCCAGCAGGTCGACAGTGAACTATGGCTACACCTTC

V: TRBV4-3
J: TRBJ2-2
size: -
length: 15
D: TRBD1
CDR3: CASSQGTGVTGELFF
DNA: TGCGCCAGCAGCCAAGGGACAGGGGTAACCGGGGAGCTGTTTTTT

V: TRBV29-1
J: TRBJ2-7
size: once
length: 15
D: TRBD1
CDR3: CSVVPLRQGGHEQYF
DNA: TGCAGCGTTGTGCCTTTAAGACAGGGGGGCCACGAGCAGTACTTC

V: TRBV7-9
J: TRBJ1-6
size: -
length: 15
D: -
CDR3: CASSLRGESNSPLHF
DNA: TGTGCCAGCAGCCTTCGGGGGGAGAGTAATTCACCCCTCCACTTT

V: TRBV9
J: TRBJ2-1
size: -
length: 18
D: TRBD2
CDR3: CASSVEAFSGSSYNEQFF
DNA: TGTGCCAGCAGCGTAGAGGCCTTTAGCGGGAGCTCCTACAATGAGCAGTTCTTC

V: TRBV28
J: TRBJ1-2
size: once
length: 13
D: -
CDR3: CASSLSGLYGYTF
DNA: TGTGCCAGCAGTTTATCAGGGCTCTATGGCTACACCTTC

V: TRBV5-1
J: TRBJ1-2
size: -
length: 14
D: -
CDR3: CASREGPMNYGYTF
DNA: TGCGCCAGCAGGGAGGGGCCAATGAACTATGGCTACACCTTC

V: TRBV7-9
J: TRBJ1-1
size: -
length: 17
D: TRBD1
CDR3: CASSPWEGTGLATEAFF
DNA: TGTGCCAGCAGCCCATGGGAGGGGACAGGGTTGGCCACTGAAGCTTTCTTT

V: TRBV6-5
J: TRBJ2-1
size: -
length: 15
D: -
CDR3: CASRTIVGGLYEQFF
DNA: TGTGCCAGCAGGACAATAGTGGGGGGTCTCTATGAGCAGTTCTTC

V: TRBV20-1
J: TRBJ2-7
size: -
length: 15
D: TRBD1
CDR3: CSASNPGQGPYEQYF
DNA: TGCAGTGCCAGTAACCCGGGACAGGGTCCCTACGAGCAGTACTTC

V: TRBV28
J: TRBJ2-5
size: -
length: 14
D: TRBD2
CDR3: CASSSGTNQETQYF
DNA: TGTGCCAGCAGCTCCGGGACTAACCAAGAGACCCAGTACTTC

V: TRBV27
J: TRBJ1-2
size: -
length: 15
D: -
CDR3: CASSLETGGAYGYTF
DNA: TGTGCCAGCAGTTTAGAGACGGGGGGTGCCTATGGCTACACCTTC

V: TRBV2
J: TRBJ1-2
size: -
length: 13
D: -
CDR3: CASILTEDASYTF
DNA: TGTGCCAGCATCTTAACCGAGGATGCTAGCTACACCTTC

V: TRBV2
J: TRBJ1-3
size: -
length: 14
D: TRBD1
CDR3: CASRMDRAVNTIYF
DNA: TGTGCCAGCAGGATGGACAGGGCGGTAAACACCATATATTTT

V: TRBV28
J: TRBJ2-7
size: -
length: 13
D: TRBD2
CDR3: CAYGASGSYEQYF
DNA: TGTGCTTACGGGGCTAGCGGGAGCTACGAGCAGTACTTC

V: TRBV18
J: TRBJ1-4
size: -
length: 15
D: -
CDR3: CASSPAQGVREKLFF
DNA: TGTGCCAGCTCACCCGCACAGGGCGTCCGTGAAAAACTGTTTTTT

V: TRBV7-9
J: TRBJ2-1
size: -
length: 16
D: -
CDR3: CASSLGAGPTVDEQFF
DNA: TGTGCCAGCAGCTTAGGGGCGGGGCCCACGGTAGATGAGCAGTTCTTC

V: TRBV6-5
J: TRBJ2-5
size: -
length: 13
D: TRBD1
CDR3: CASRPTGSETQYF
DNA: TGTGCCAGCAGACCGACAGGGTCGGAGACCCAGTACTTC

V: TRBV6-5
J: TRBJ1-2
size: once
length: 13
D: TRBD1
CDR3: CASSRGTGYGYTF
DNA: TGTGCCAGCAGCCGAGGGACAGGGTATGGCTACACCTTC

V: TRBV10-3
J: TRBJ2-1
size: -
length: 14
D: TRBD1
CDR3: CATQGDNSYNEQFF
DNA: TGTGCCACTCAGGGGGACAACTCCTACAATGAGCAGTTCTTC

V: TRBV7-2
J: TRBJ2-4
size: -
length: 16
D: -
CDR3: CASSSPGLRTKNIQYF
DNA: TGTGCCAGCAGCTCACCGGGACTGCGAACCAAAAACATTCAGTACTTC

V: TRBV6-4
J: TRBJ1-2
size: -
length: 15
D: -
CDR3: CASSESDRNHYGYTF
DNA: TGTGCCAGCAGTGAATCGGACAGAAACCATTATGGCTACACCTTC

V: TRBV6-5
J: TRBJ1-4
size: -
length: 16
D: -
CDR3: CASSYRRGGAGEKLFF
DNA: TGTGCCAGCAGTTACCGAAGGGGGGGGGCTGGTGAAAAACTGTTTTTT

V: TRBV9
J: TRBJ2-4
size: -
length: 9
D: -
CDR3: CAINRDEYF
DNA: TGTGCCATCAACAGGGATGAGTACTTC

V: TRBV9
J: TRBJ2-1
size: -
length: 15
D: TRBD2
CDR3: CASSFLAGGDNEQFF
DNA: TGTGCCAGCAGCTTCTTAGCGGGGGGGGACAATGAGCAGTTCTTC

V: TRBV28
J: TRBJ2-7
size: -
length: 14
D: -
CDR3: CATESGSSFYEQYF
DNA: TGTGCGACCGAGTCGGGTAGCAGTTTCTACGAGCAGTACTTC

V: TRBV28
J: TRBJ2-5
size: -
length: 13
D: -
CDR3: CASNRAGEETQYF
DNA: TGTGCCAGCAACCGGGCCGGGGAGGAGACCCAGTACTTC

V: TRBV7-9
J: TRBJ1-6
size: -
length: 14
D: -
CDR3: CASSFSREYSPLHF
DNA: TGTGCCAGCAGCTTTAGCAGGGAATATTCACCCCTCCACTTT

V: TRBV7-9
J: TRBJ1-2
size: -
length: 17
D: TRBD1
CDR3: CASSFMRGQGANYGYTF
DNA: TGTGCCAGCAGCTTTATGAGAGGACAGGGGGCTAACTATGGCTACACCTTC

V: TRBV24-1
J: TRBJ1-3
size: -
length: 15
D: -
CDR3: CATSDPPTTGNTIYF
DNA: TGTGCCACCAGTGACCCCCCGACTACTGGAAACACCATATATTTT

V: TRBV4-1
J: TRBJ1-1
size: -
length: 13
D: -
CDR3: CASSSGVWTEAFF
DNA: TGCGCCAGCAGTTCAGGGGTGTGGACTGAAGCTTTCTTT

V: TRBV28
J: TRBJ1-1
size: -
length: 15
D: TRBD1
CDR3: CASRVGTGVGGLEFF
DNA: TGTGCCAGCAGGGTGGGGACAGGGGTAGGTGGTTTAGAGTTCTTT

V: TRBV9
J: TRBJ2-1
size: once
length: 15
D: -
CDR3: CASSVLGQTYNEQFF
DNA: TGTGCCAGCAGCGTACTTGGACAGACCTACAATGAGCAGTTCTTC

V: TRBV19
J: TRBJ1-3
size: -
length: 15
D: -
CDR3: CASKVSTALGNTIYF
DNA: TGTGCCAGTAAAGTTTCGACAGCCCTAGGAAACACCATATATTTT

V: TRBV7-8
J: TRBJ2-1
size: -
length: 15
D: -
CDR3: CASSPMGTSSNEQFF
DNA: TGTGCCAGCAGCCCTATGGGTACTAGCTCCAATGAGCAGTTCTTC

V: TRBV11-2
J: TRBJ2-1
size: -
length: 16
D: TRBD2
CDR3: CASSLDPEASGRGQFF
DNA: TGTGCCAGCAGCTTAGACCCCGAGGCTAGCGGGAGGGGGCAGTTCTTC

V: TRBV7-2
J: TRBJ1-2
size: -
length: 15
D: TRBD1
CDR3: CASSPPGDRNYGYTF
DNA: TGTGCCAGCAGCCCCCCAGGGGACAGGAACTATGGCTACACCTTC